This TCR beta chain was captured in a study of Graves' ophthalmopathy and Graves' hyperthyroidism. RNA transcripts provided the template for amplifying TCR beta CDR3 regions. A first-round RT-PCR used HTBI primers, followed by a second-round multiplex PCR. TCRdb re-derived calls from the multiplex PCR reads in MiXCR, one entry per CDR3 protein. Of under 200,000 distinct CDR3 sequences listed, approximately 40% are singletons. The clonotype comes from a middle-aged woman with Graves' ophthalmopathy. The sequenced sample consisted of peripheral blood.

The CDR3 region has the DNA TGTGCCAGCAGTTACGGGGGGGCCCATTACGAGCAGTACTTC. Protein product: CASSYGGAHYEQYF. V is TRBV6-5 and J is TRBJ2-7, with a weak D call TRBD2 (7 bases). The CDR3 extends over 14 amino acids. Germline-derived CDR1 and CDR2 are MNHEY and SVGAGI. The V gene lost 2 bases and the J gene lost 4 bases, with 12 bases spanning the gap.